A selection of T cell receptor beta chains follows, all from one sample in a study of blood T cells in healthy people across ages. TCRdb ran MiXCR on the 5' RACE reads and lists one entry per CDR3 protein. Of about 1,800,000 distinct CDR3 sequences listed, roughly 30% are singletons. Sequencing input: blood. Receptors were obtained from a woman aged 25 to 39 in good health. CDR3s include the opening cysteine and the closing phenylalanine or tryptophan.

CDR3aa,v_gene
CASSLCETQYF,TRBV7-2
CASSFTSGSYEQFF,TRBV5-1
CANSFAGGKETQYF,TRBV7-2
CASAYGEFGTYEQYF,TRBV5-5
CTSSVEAGGPDYGYTF,TRBV4-2
CATSKPFAGTGERVQETQYF,TRBV24-1
CASSQVAQGTHEQYF,TRBV3-1
CASSADRGKNTGELFF,TRBV28
CASSVTSVKETQYF,TRBV7-9
CAWSPTHHESTEAFF,TRBV30
CASSQFGESYEQYF,TRBV7-2
CASSRLVGTSYNEQFF,TRBV3-1
CASSLKQGPTDTQYF,TRBV7-3
CASSQVGPPEKLFF,TRBV4-1
CASTLSWGEKLFF,TRBV27
CSVGGQNSGNTIYF,TRBV29-1
CASSVDWDSNYGYTF,TRBV9
CSASSYTF,TRBV29-1
CASSLAAVGNEQFF,TRBV5-1
CASSSPRGGVYEQYF,TRBV11-2
CASSLGRLGGAKGTDTQYF,TRBV7-6
CASAGDTGGYTF,TRBV12-3/TRBV12-4
CASSLRGKREGNEQFF,TRBV11-2
CASSLTAGDTDTQYF,TRBV5-1
CASNSRTNEKLFF,TRBV3-1
CASSHLFRRQGGGYGYTF,TRBV7-2
CASSFPIHVGQEYTDTQYF,TRBV12-3/TRBV12-4
CASSLDGGSEQYF,TRBV5-1
CSPGAVDYGYTF,TRBV20-1
CSARDSPSHEQYF,TRBV20-1
CAALFGPSNTGELFF,TRBV19
CSAVPTGEDYEQYF,TRBV20-1
CASSGVSGVSYEQYF,TRBV2
CASSELGVPAGETQYF,TRBV2
CASSLARTPVTYEQYF,TRBV5-5
CASSPGRRETQYF,TRBV7-2
CASSLGSGLADTQYF,TRBV11-2
CASSLGGDSSYNEQFF,TRBV12-3/TRBV12-4
CASSDVLAGETSTDTQYF,TRBV2
CASSPRDGDNSPLHF,TRBV19